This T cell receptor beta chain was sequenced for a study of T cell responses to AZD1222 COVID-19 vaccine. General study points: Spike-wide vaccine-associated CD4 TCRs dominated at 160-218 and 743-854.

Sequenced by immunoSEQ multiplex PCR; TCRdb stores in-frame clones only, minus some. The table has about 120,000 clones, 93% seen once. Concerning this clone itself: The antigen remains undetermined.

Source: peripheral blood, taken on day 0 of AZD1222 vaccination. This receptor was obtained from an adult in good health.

In DNA form, the CDR3 reads TGTGCCACCACGGGACAGGGTCTGAACACTGAAGCTTTCTTT. It yields the protein CATTGQGLNTEAFF. The V gene is TRBV27, the J gene TRBJ1-1; 9 nucleotides align to TRBD1. Germline lookup yields CDR1 MNHEY and CDR2 SMNVEV (reference sequence). The V and J ends lost 10 bases and 0 bases, in that order; junction bases with no gene match: 6. The CDR3 covers 14 residues.